This entry lists 5 T cell receptor beta chains sequenced from one sample in a study of Ad26.COV2.S vaccination and SARS-CoV-2 variants. The sample's treatment: around 19 received Ad26.COV2.S at low or high dose, single or two shots; five or six received placebo; per-sample allocation not given. Specimen acquisition occurred on day 63 following the initial vaccine or placebo injection. This table comes from immunoSEQ multiplex PCR, and its TCRdb copy is limited to in-frame clones, with some not included. The sample contains fewer than 800,000 clones, around 89% of which appear only once. The starting material was peripheral blood, obtained in a trial of Ad26.COV2.S vaccine versus placebo. These receptor sequences come from a person aged 18-65 years who received the Ad26.COV2.S COVID-19 vaccine or a placebo.

The chain carries TRBV18 and TRBJ1-2; no definite D call. Germline CDR1 reads KGHSH; CDR2 reads LQKENI. The CDR3 has 15 amino acids. V was trimmed by 6 bases and J by 1 base, leaving 15 bases between them. The CDR3, as DNA: TGTGCCAGCTCGCCCCTGAGGGATATTAACTATGGCTACACCTTC. It yields the protein CASSPLRDINYGYTF.

This clone came up once. This chain uses TRBV9 with TRBJ2-5; a possible D gene is TRBD1 (6 bases). V lost 4 bases, J lost 1 base, and 11 bases lay in between. The CDR3 has 14 amino acids. Germline CDR1 is SGDLS and CDR2 is YYNGEE. The CDR3 spells CASSPGQIQETQYF. CDR3 in DNA: TGTGCCAGCAGCCCCGGACAGATCCAAGAGACCCAGTACTTC.

The chain joins TRBV21-1 to TRBJ2-7; the table's D call TRBD1 went unverified against the DNA. TRBV21-1 is a known pseudogene. The CDR3 has 16 residues. The chain's CDR3 is CASSKENRDRGHEQYF. CDR3 sequence (DNA): TGTGCCAGCAGCAAAGAAAACCGGGACAGGGGCCACGAGCAGTACTTC.

This clone was seen only once. The chain recombines TRBV6-5 with TRBJ1-1, with 7 bases identical to TRBD1. The CDR3 covers 14 residues. Trimming removed 6 bases from V and 5 bases from J; junction bases left unmatched: 9. Germline V gives CDR1 MNHEY, CDR2 SVGAGI. CDR3 bases: TGTGCCAGCAGCTTCAGACAGGGAGATACTGAAGCTTTCTTT. Translation gives CASSFRQGDTEAFF.

About this clone: Distinct nucleotide sequences in the sample also encode this CDR3. The J gene is TRBJ2-2, the V gene TRBV11-2, with unresolved D. The V and J ends lost 1 base and 7 bases respectively, with 4 bases between them. This CDR3 has 12 amino acids. In germline, CDR1 is SGHAT, CDR2 FQNNGV. CDR3 bases: TGTGCCAGCAGCTTAGGCGTCGGGGAGCTGTTTTTT. Amino acids: CASSLGVGELFF.